This T cell receptor beta chain was captured in a study of radiation and T cells in renal cell carcinoma. Study as a whole: Nephrectomy followed 15 Gy stereotactic body radiation by 4 weeks.

V was clipped by 4 bases and J by 4 bases; unmatched bases: 8. This CDR3 has 16 amino acids. CDR1 is MNHEY and CDR2 is SMNVEV in the germline V gene (reference sequence). This sample's time point: baseline pretreatment blood. The treatment denotes: 15 Gy SBRT to primary tumor, nephrectomy 4 weeks later. Concerning this clone itself: The antigen remains undetermined.

The protocol was immunoSEQ multiplex PCR, while the TCRdb copy is restricted to in-frame clones and leaves out a portion. The profile shows approximately 120,000 clones, roughly 80% of them singletons. Study observations and caveats: In blood, top tumor clones expanded by 2 weeks, shrinking by 4. No pretreatment tumor biopsies were available for baseline clonotypes.

This receptor was identified in an older woman with renal cell carcinoma. This sequence joins TRBV27 and TRBJ2-1, with TRBD2 matching 9 bases. Sequenced material: blood, taken from a patient whose treatment included radiotherapy and nephrectomy. The CDR3 DNA follows: TGTGCCAGCAGTTACATAGCGGGAGATCCATACAATGAGCAGTTCTTC. The encoded protein is CASSYIAGDPYNEQFF.